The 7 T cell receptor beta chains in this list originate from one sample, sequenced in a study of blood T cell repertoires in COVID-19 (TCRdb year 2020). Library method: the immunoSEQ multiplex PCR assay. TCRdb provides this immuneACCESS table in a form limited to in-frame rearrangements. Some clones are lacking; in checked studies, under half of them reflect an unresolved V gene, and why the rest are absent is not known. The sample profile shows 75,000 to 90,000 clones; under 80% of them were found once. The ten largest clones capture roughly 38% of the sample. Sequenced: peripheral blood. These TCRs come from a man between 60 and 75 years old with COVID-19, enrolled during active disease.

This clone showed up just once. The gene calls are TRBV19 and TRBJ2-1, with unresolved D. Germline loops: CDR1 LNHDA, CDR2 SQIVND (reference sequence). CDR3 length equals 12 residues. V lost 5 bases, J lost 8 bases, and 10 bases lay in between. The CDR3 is CASSPEVDEQFF. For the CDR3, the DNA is TGTGCCAGTAGTCCCGAGGTCGATGAGCAGTTCTTC.

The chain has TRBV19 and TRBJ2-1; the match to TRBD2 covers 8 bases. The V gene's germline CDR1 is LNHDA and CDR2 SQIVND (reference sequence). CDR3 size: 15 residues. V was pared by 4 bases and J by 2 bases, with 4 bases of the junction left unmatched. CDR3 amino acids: CASSTGLATYNEQFF. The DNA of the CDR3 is TGTGCCAGTAGTACCGGACTAGCCACCTACAATGAGCAGTTCTTC.

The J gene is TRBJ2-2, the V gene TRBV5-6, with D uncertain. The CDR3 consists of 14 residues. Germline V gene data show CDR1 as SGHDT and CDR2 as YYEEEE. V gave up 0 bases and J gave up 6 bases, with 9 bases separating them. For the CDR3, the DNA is TGTGCCAGCAGCTTGGCCTGGGCTCCCGGGGAGCTGTTTTTT. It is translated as CASSLAWAPGELFF.

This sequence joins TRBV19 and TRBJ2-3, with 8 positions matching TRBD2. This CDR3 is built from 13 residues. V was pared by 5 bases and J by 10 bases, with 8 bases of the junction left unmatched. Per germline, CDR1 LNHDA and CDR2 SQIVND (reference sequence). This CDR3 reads CASSGTSANSQYF. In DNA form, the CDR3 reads TGTGCCAGTAGTGGGACTAGTGCCAACTCGCAGTATTTT.

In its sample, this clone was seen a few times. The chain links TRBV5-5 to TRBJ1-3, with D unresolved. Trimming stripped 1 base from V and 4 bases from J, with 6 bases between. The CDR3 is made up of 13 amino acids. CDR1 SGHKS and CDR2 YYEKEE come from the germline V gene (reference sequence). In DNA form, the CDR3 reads TGTGCCAGCAGCTTGCAGGCGGGAAACACCATATATTTT. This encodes CASSLQAGNTIYF.

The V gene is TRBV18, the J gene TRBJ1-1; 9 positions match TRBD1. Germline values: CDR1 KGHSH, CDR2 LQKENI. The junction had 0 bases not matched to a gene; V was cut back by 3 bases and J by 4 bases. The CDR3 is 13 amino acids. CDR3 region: CASSPTGGTEAFF. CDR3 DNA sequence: TGTGCCAGCTCACCGACAGGGGGCACTGAAGCTTTCTTT. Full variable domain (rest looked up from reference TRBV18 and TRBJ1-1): NAGVMQNPRHLVRRRGQEARLRCSPMKGHSHVYWYRQLPEEGLKFMVYLQKENIIDESGMPKERFSAEFPKEGPSILRIQQVVRGDSAAYFCASSPTGGTEAFFGQGTRLTVV.

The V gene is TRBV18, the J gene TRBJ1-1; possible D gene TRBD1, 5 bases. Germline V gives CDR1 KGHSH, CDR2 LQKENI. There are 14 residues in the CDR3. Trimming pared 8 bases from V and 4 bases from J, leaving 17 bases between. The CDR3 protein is CASPSAGRGTEAFF. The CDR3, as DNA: TGTGCCAGCCCTTCAGCCGGGAGGGGCACTGAAGCTTTCTTT. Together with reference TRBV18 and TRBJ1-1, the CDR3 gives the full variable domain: NAGVMQNPRHLVRRRGQEARLRCSPMKGHSHVYWYRQLPEEGLKFMVYLQKENIIDESGMPKERFSAEFPKEGPSILRIQQVVRGDSAAYFCASPSAGRGTEAFFGQGTRLTVV.